The 19 T cell receptor beta chains below all came from one sample that was sequenced in a study of regulatory T cells in long-lasting Graves disease. iRepertoire HTBI primers and Arm-PCR of CDR3 regions built TCR beta libraries. Using its own MiXCR run on the multiplex PCR reads, TCRdb lists one record per CDR3 protein. The sample records around 460,000 distinct CDR3 sequences, 22% being singletons. Regarding time point: persistent/refractory GD, antithyroid drugs over 5 years with positive TRAb. TCR sequences were obtained from RNA taken from PBMCs. Sequenced here: peripheral blood mononuclear cells (PBMCs), sampled when the disease was refractory, from a patient treated with antithyroid drugs. The receptors stem from a female donor with Graves disease.

As regards this clonotype: One base away lies a much larger clone, so this may be a sequencing read error. The V call is TRBV6-2 or TRBV6-3, the J call TRBJ1-2, with D tentatively TRBD1 (5 bases). Between the trimmed V and J ends, which lost 6 bases and 6 bases, there was a span of 17 bases. Germline V lookup: CDR1 MNHEY, CDR2 SVGEGT. This CDR3 is built from 14 residues. The CDR3 loop is CASRLGETDHGYTF. The CDR3 DNA follows: TGTGCCAGCAGATTAGGGGAGACGGACCATGGCTACACCTTC.

This chain uses TRBV25-1 with TRBJ2-5; tentatively, D is TRBD1 or TRBD2 (5 bases each). The CDR3 covers 15 residues. V dropped 1 base and J dropped 5 bases, with 14 bases sitting between them. Germline V CDR1 and CDR2: MGHDK, SYGVNS. The CDR3 loop reads CASSEWVGARETQYF. The DNA for the CDR3 is TGTGCCAGCAGTGAATGGGTCGGGGCTCGGGAGACCCAGTACTTC. Together with reference TRBV25-1 and TRBJ2-5, the CDR3 gives the full variable domain: EADIYQTPRYLVIGTGKKITLECSQTMGHDKMYWYQQDPGMELHLIHYSYGVNSTEKGDLSSESTVSRIRTEHFPLTLESARPSHTSQYLCASSEWVGARETQYFGPGTRLLVL.

The chain combines TRBV6-2 or TRBV6-3 with TRBJ1-1; weak D call: TRBD1 (6 bases). CDR1 is MNHEY, CDR2 SVGEGT, per germline. The V and J ends lost 6 bases and 5 bases respectively, with 13 bases between them. CDR3 length: 13 amino acids. CDR3 loop: CASSGIQGTEAFF. The CDR3, as DNA: TGTGCCAGCAGCGGTATACAGGGTACTGAAGCTTTCTTT.

This clonotype was detected many times. CDR3: CASSPLHLNTEAFF. The CDR3 nucleotides are TGTGCCAGCAGCCCTTTACATTTGAACACTGAAGCTTTCTTT. The chain employs TRBV28 and TRBJ1-1; D is undetermined. The germline gives CDR1 MDHEN, CDR2 SYDVKM. With 6 bases removed from V and 0 bases from J, the gap between germline ends came to 11 bases. The CDR3 covers 14 residues.

This clonotype was observed a handful of times. The rearrangement uses TRBV15 and TRBJ1-1; 8 bases fit TRBD1. The CDR3 covers 15 residues. The germline gives CDR1 LNHNV, CDR2 YYDKDF (reference sequence). The trim removed 4 bases at V and 0 bases at J, leaving 4 bases unmatched. The CDR3 here is CATSTGQVMNTEAFF. CDR3 DNA sequence: TGTGCCACCAGCACGGGACAGGTCATGAACACTGAAGCTTTCTTT.

The CDR3 region is CASSLPWVERDEQFF. CDR3 bases: TGTGCCAGCAGCCTACCGTGGGTTGAGCGGGATGAGCAGTTCTTC. The chain links TRBV11-1 to TRBJ2-1, with D perhaps matching TRBD2 (6 bases). Trimming took off 5 bases at V and 8 bases at J, with 19 bases between the two ends. The CDR3 is 15 residues long. The V gene's germline CDR1 is SGHAT and CDR2 FQDESV (reference sequence).

This clonotype came up a few times. The chain joins TRBV6-1 to TRBJ1-4; D is uncertain. The CDR3 has 15 residues. V lost 6 bases, J lost 7 bases, and 18 bases lay in between. The germline V gene encodes CDR1 MNHNS and CDR2 SASEGT. The CDR3 nucleotides read TGTGCCAGCAGCTTGGGCACCGCCCGGCGTGAAAAACTGTTTTTT. It translates to CASSLGTARREKLFF.

At least ten counts were recorded for this clonotype. This rearrangement joins TRBV12-3 or TRBV12-4 to TRBJ1-3, with 8 bases matching TRBD1. CDR3 size: 17 residues. Trimming removed 3 bases from V and 6 bases from J; junction bases left unmatched: 13. For the CDR3, the DNA is TGTGCCAGCAGTTTCCCCCTCACGACAGGGGATGCAAACACCATATATTTT. This codes for CASSFPLTTGDANTIYF.

This clonotype was detected only a few times. This sequence joins TRBV20-1 and TRBJ2-7; the D gene is possibly TRBD1 (6 bases). The CDR3 has 14 residues. The germline V gene encodes CDR1 DFQATT and CDR2 SNEGSKA (reference sequence). Trimming left V 6 bases short and J 5 bases short, with 20 bases between. CDR3 DNA: TGCAGTGCGAGTATACCGGGACACTTCGACGAGCAGTACTTC. Amino acids: CSASIPGHFDEQYF.

This chain links TRBV3-2 with TRBJ2-7. TRBV3-2 is noted as a pseudogene. The CDR3 runs to 16 residues. The chain's CDR3 is CASSQARTLGAYEQYF. The CDR3 DNA reads as TGTGCCAGCAGCCAAGCACGCACACTTGGGGCCTACGAGCAGTACTTC.

This clonotype was seen ten or more times. The genes are TRBV7-2 and TRBJ1-1; tentatively, D is TRBD1 (6 bases). Deletions cut 3 bases from V and 8 bases from J, with 10 bases between. CDR1 and CDR2 (germline): SGHTA, FQGNSA. The CDR3 totals 12 residues. The CDR3 nucleotides are TGTGCCAGCAGCTTCCCCGGGACAGAAGCTTTCTTT. Protein sequence: CASSFPGTEAFF.

This clonotype was counted many times. V and J are TRBV12-3 or TRBV12-4 and TRBJ1-1, with D tentatively TRBD1 (5 bases). This CDR3 contains 13 residues. With 6 bases removed from V and 7 bases from J, the gap between germline ends came to 15 bases. The CDR3 spells CASRRSDNGEAFF. The CDR3 DNA reads as TGTGCCAGCAGGCGGTCGGACAATGGTGAAGCTTTCTTT.

The chain combines TRBV7-8 with TRBJ2-5; 11 bases are a match to TRBD2. This CDR3 comprises 14 residues. In germline, CDR1 is SGHVS, CDR2 FQNEAQ. V was clipped by 3 bases and J by 5 bases; unmatched bases: 2. CDR3 sequence reads: CASSFSGGAETQYF. DNA for the CDR3: TGTGCCAGCAGCTTTAGCGGGGGGGCCGAGACCCAGTACTTC.

Ten or more counts support this clonotype. The chain has TRBV29-1 and TRBJ1-1; a weak D match, TRBD1 (6 bases). The CDR3 runs to 11 residues. In germline, CDR1 is SQVTM, CDR2 ANQGSEA. The V and J ends lost 6 bases and 6 bases respectively, with 11 bases between them. Here the CDR3 reads CSVGGGAEAFF. CDR3 coding DNA: TGCAGCGTGGGGGGCGGGGCTGAAGCTTTCTTT.

This clonotype was observed many times. The J gene is TRBJ2-5, the V gene TRBV11-1; D is unclear. V shed 4 bases and J shed 3 bases, with 3 bases lying between them. From germline, CDR1 is SGHAT and CDR2 FQDESV (reference sequence). The CDR3 covers 11 residues. CDR3 region: CASSWEETQYF. The CDR3, as DNA: TGTGCCAGCAGCTGGGAAGAGACCCAGTACTTC.

This clonotype appeared a few times. V is TRBV4-3 and J is TRBJ1-6, with D possibly TRBD1 on 5 matching bases. The germline V gene has CDR1 LGHNA and CDR2 YSLEER. Trimming removed 2 bases at V and 10 bases at J, with 15 bases between. CDR3 length: 15 residues. The CDR3 region is CASSQSRTQGSPLHF. The CDR3 region has the DNA TGCGCCAGCAGCCAATCTCGGACCCAGGGATCACCCCTCCACTTT.

This sequence joins TRBV5-1 and TRBJ2-2; 12 bases map to TRBD2. The V gene end was trimmed by 0 bases and the J gene end by 6 bases; junction bases not matched to a gene: 6. Germline CDR1 SGHRS, CDR2 YFSETQ. The CDR3 loop spans 17 amino acids. For the CDR3, the DNA is TGCGCCAGCAGCTTGGTTCTAGCGGGGGGGCCGTCCGGGGAGCTGTTTTTT. Residues: CASSLVLAGGPSGELFF. The full variable domain, with the rest looked up from reference TRBV5-1 and TRBJ2-2, is KAGVTQTPRYLIKTRGQQVTLSCSPISGHRSVSWYQQTPGQGLQFLFEYFSETQRNKGNFPGRFSGRQFSNSRSEMNVSTLELGDSALYLCASSLVLAGGPSGELFFGEGSRLTVL.

This clonotype turned up a few times. This rearrangement joins TRBV6-1 to TRBJ1-2; 8 bases are shared with TRBD1. The CDR3 consists of 15 residues. V lost 6 bases and J lost 2; bases outside the gene matches: 8. The V gene's germline CDR1 is MNHNS and CDR2 SASEGT. As DNA, the CDR3 is TGTGCCAGCAGAGACGGACAGGGATCAAACTATGGCTACACCTTC. Encoded protein: CASRDGQGSNYGYTF.

This clonotype has more than one count but fewer than ten. The chain has TRBV27 and TRBJ2-7, with D possibly called TRBD1 or TRBD2 (6 bases each). This CDR3 comprises 15 residues. Germline V gene sequence: CDR1 MNHEY, CDR2 SMNVEV (reference sequence). V lost 6 bases, J lost 0 bases, and 15 bases lay in between. In DNA form, the CDR3 reads TGTGCCAGCAGCCAAGGGGGGTCCTACTCCTACGAGCAGTACTTC. The encoded protein is CASSQGGSYSYEQYF.